The clone carrying this TCR beta chain was counted between two and nine times. These data come from a study of blood T cell repertoires in COVID-19. Participants were placed into cohorts based on the clinical history they reported. Using immunoSEQ multiplex PCR, the repertoire was profiled, and TCRdb retains in-frame clones only, with some absent. The profile shows some 270,000 clones, 85% to 90% of them singletons. CDR3 size: 16 residues. With 3 bases removed from V and 7 bases from J, the gap between germline ends came to 21 bases. Germline values: CDR1 SGHVS, CDR2 FQNEAQ. The rearrangement links TRBV7-8 to TRBJ1-2; D perhaps matches TRBD1 (5 bases). The origin of this receptor is a woman aged 25 to 39 with acute COVID-19. Sequenced material: PBMCs or T cells enriched from blood (not recorded which). The CDR3 spells CASSFLDAGGLGGYTF. The CDR3 nucleotides are TGTGCCAGCAGCTTCCTCGACGCGGGGGGATTAGGTGGCTACACCTTC.